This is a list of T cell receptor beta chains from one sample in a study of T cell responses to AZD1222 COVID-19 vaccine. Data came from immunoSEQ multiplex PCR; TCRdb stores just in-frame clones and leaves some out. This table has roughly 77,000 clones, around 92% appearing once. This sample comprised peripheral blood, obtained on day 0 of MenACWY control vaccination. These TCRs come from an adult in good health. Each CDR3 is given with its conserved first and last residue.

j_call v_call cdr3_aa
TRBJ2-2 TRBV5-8 CASSLDGSAGVSNTGELFF
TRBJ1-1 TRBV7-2 CASSSTRNTEAFF
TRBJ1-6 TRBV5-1 CASSSGQGANSPLHF
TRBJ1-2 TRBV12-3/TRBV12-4 CASSFGPRGYTF
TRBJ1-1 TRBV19 CASSIPVMNTEAFF
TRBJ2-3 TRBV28 CASSLTVTSAHTQYF
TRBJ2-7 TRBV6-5 CASSYSKVGFSYEQYF
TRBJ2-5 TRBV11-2 CASRSEAKTQYF
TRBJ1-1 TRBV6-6 CASIPQGAPTEAFF
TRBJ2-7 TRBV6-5 CASSYSRPDTYEQYF
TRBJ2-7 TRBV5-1 CASSRTSSNLEQYF
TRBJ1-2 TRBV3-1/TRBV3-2 CASSLSEQGNGYTF
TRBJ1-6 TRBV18 CASSPEGAGNSPLHF
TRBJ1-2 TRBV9 CASSEHPRGQGHGYTF
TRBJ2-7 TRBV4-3 CASSLDGQSYEQYF
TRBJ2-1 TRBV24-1 CATSETSGRHDKEQFF